The 27 T cell receptor beta chains below were found in one sample sequenced in a study of memory CD8 T cells in hepatitis C reinfection. Clones were read by immunoSEQ multiplex PCR, and TCRdb kept only the in-frame ones, dropping some. The sample includes about 50,000 clones, 75% to 90% seen only once; the top ten take more than 0.65%. Time point noted: late/post reinfection, 12 to 24 weeks after detection. The sorted cells went straight to TCR sequencing with no prior in vitro expansion. Sequencing used naive CD8+ T cells sorted from blood. Source of these receptors: a man aged 18 to 30 with hepatitis C virus infection.

The rearrangement uses TRBV28 and TRBJ2-7, with 8 bases lining up with TRBD1. This CDR3 region has 15 residues. Trimming removed 9 bases from V and 1 base from J; junction bases left unmatched: 11. Germline V gene sequence: CDR1 MDHEN, CDR2 SYDVKM. The CDR3 nucleotides read TGTGCCAGTAACCCCGGACAGGGATCTTCCTACGAGCAGTACTTC. This gives the protein CASNPGQGSSYEQYF.

This clone came up a few times. Here the CDR3 reads CASSYRVGNQPQHF. CDR3 sequence (DNA): TGCGCCAGCAGCTACAGGGTTGGCAATCAGCCCCAGCATTTT. The rearrangement links TRBV4-1 to TRBJ1-5, with D perhaps matching TRBD1 (6 bases). In germline, CDR1 is MGHRA, CDR2 YSYEKL. The ends were cut back, 5 bases at V and 2 bases at J, with 10 bases in the middle. The CDR3 covers 14 residues.

The gene calls are TRBV25-1 and TRBJ1-5; D remains ambiguous. CDR1 and CDR2 from the germline V gene are MGHDK and SYGVNS. V was cut by 2 bases and J by 3 bases, with 14 bases left in between. CDR3 length: 16 amino acids. The CDR3 is CASSEGGTADNQPQHF. CDR3 DNA sequence: TGTGCCAGCAGTGAAGGAGGAACAGCCGACAATCAGCCCCAGCATTTT.

The chain links TRBV13 to TRBJ2-1, with 10 nucleotides matching TRBD2. The J segment lost 6 bases and the V segment lost 0 bases, leaving 5 bases of the junction unmatched. Germline lookup yields CDR1 PRHDT and CDR2 FYEKMQ (reference sequence). CDR3 length: 16 residues. Here the CDR3 DNA reads TGTGCCAGCAGCTTAGGCAAAGCGGGGGGGGGCAATGAGCAGTTCTTC. Amino acids: CASSLGKAGGGNEQFF.

This clone was counted a few times. The chain combines TRBV10-2 with TRBJ1-1, with a weak D call TRBD1 (5 bases). This CDR3 spans 17 amino acids. Germline V gives CDR1 WSHSY, CDR2 SAAADI. The ends were cut back, 1 base at V and 5 bases at J, with 20 bases in the middle. CDR3 nucleotides: TGCGCCAGCAGTGAGTTTATCGGGAGAGGGGAAGTGACTGAAGCTTTCTTT. This gives the protein CASSEFIGRGEVTEAFF.

The chain employs TRBV5-4 and TRBJ2-7, with 8 bases aligning to TRBD2. The CDR3 spans 15 residues. V was pared by 0 bases and J by 6 bases, with 8 bases of the junction left unmatched. The germline V gene encodes CDR1 SGHNT and CDR2 YYREEE (reference sequence). In DNA form, the CDR3 reads TGTGCCAGCAGCTTGGGGCGCGGGGGGAGCCTCGAGCAGTACTTC. Amino acid sequence: CASSLGRGGSLEQYF.

V gene TRBV7-2 combines with J gene TRBJ2-5, with 9 bases aligning to TRBD2. Trimming removed 5 bases from V and 2 bases from J; junction bases left unmatched: 6. This CDR3 has 15 residues. The V gene's germline CDR1 is SGHTA and CDR2 FQGNSA. This chain's CDR3 is CASSDTSGQQETQYF. The CDR3 DNA reads as TGTGCCAGCAGCGATACTAGCGGGCAACAAGAGACCCAGTACTTC. Variable domain in full (rest from reference TRBV7-2 and TRBJ2-5): GAGVSQSPSNKVTEKGKDVELRCDPISGHTALYWYRQSLGQGLEFLIYFQGNSAPDKSGLPSDRFSAERTGGSVSTLTIQRTQQEDSAVYLCASSDTSGQQETQYFGPGTRLLVL.

V and J are TRBV27 and TRBJ1-6, with D possibly matching TRBD1 (6 bases). The CDR3 length is 14 residues. Trimming took 6 bases from V and 6 from J, leaving 12 bases between them. CDR1 is MNHEY, CDR2 SMNVEV, per germline (reference sequence). The CDR3 DNA follows: TGTGCCAGCAGCTCCGGGACAAGTAATTCACCCCTCCACTTT. Translating gives CASSSGTSNSPLHF.

The V gene is TRBV27, the J gene TRBJ1-1, with D tentatively TRBD1 (5 bases). This CDR3 is 18 amino acids long. Trimming removed 3 bases at V and 1 base at J, with 21 bases between. The germline V gene has CDR1 MNHEY and CDR2 SMNVEV (reference sequence). CDR3 region: CASSFSDRTFNTNTEAFF. The CDR3, as DNA: TGTGCCAGCAGTTTTTCCGACAGAACCTTTAACACGAACACTGAAGCTTTCTTT.

This clone has a handful of counts. The genes are TRBV10-2 and TRBJ1-2; 7 bases align to TRBD1. Trimming cost V 5 bases and J 3 bases; bases outside gene matches: 3. CDR3 size: 13 residues. Germline loops: CDR1 WSHSY, CDR2 SAAADI. CDR3 sequence reads: CASSTGVYYGYTF. The CDR3 region has the DNA TGCGCCAGCAGTACAGGGGTCTACTATGGCTACACCTTC.

J is TRBJ1-4 and V is TRBV7-9, with 12 bases lining up with TRBD1. From germline, CDR1 is SEHNR and CDR2 FQNEAQ (reference sequence). The CDR3 runs to 17 residues. Trimming took 5 bases from V and 3 from J; bases not matched to a gene: 7. The CDR3 nucleotides are TGTGCCAGCAGCGTAGGGACAGGGGGCGTTGCTAATGAAAAACTGTTTTTT. Protein product: CASSVGTGGVANEKLFF.

This clone appeared once. The rearrangement joins TRBV2 to TRBJ2-7; 8 nucleotides match TRBD2. CDR3 length: 15 amino acids. The germline CDR1 and CDR2 sequences are SNHLY and FYNNEI. With 1 base clipped from V and 2 bases from J, the junction kept 4 bases outside the gene matches. The CDR3 coding sequence is TGTGCCAGCAGTGAAGAGGCGGGGGGCCCCTACGAGCAGTACGTC. Its protein product is CASSEEAGGPYEQYV.

The chain employs TRBV5-4 and TRBJ1-2; D is unclear. The CDR3 totals 13 residues. CDR1 is SGHNT, CDR2 YYREEE, per germline (reference sequence). The ends were cut back, 4 bases at V and 14 bases at J, with 21 bases in the middle. This CDR3 reads CASSLNRVPSQTF. In nucleotides, the CDR3 is TGTGCCAGCAGCCTAAACCGGGTCCCTTCGCAAACCTTC.

The chain carries TRBV9 and TRBJ2-7; 8 nucleotides match TRBD1. Looked up from germline, CDR1 is SGDLS and CDR2 is YYNGEE. The length of the CDR3 is 14 residues. V shed 4 bases, J shed 3 bases, and the junction held 6 bases outside the gene matches. CDR3 in DNA: TGTGCCAGCAGCTCCATGGACAGGGACTACGAGCAGTACGTC. Translation: CASSSMDRDYEQYV.

The gene calls are TRBV11-2 and TRBJ2-7, with 9 bases identical to TRBD1. The CDR3 covers 15 residues. V shed 3 bases, J shed 5 bases, and the junction held 8 bases outside the gene matches. Germline assignment: CDR1 SGHAT and CDR2 FQNNGV. CDR3 sequence (DNA): TGTGCCAGCAGCTTTGGGACAGGGAGTTTAAACGAGCAGTACGTC. As protein: CASSFGTGSLNEQYV.

The chain uses TRBV27 and TRBJ1-4; possible D gene TRBD1, 5 bases. Germline V gene data show CDR1 as MNHEY and CDR2 as SMNVEV (reference sequence). This CDR3 is 13 amino acids long. V was cut by 6 bases and J by 8 bases, with 13 bases left in between. CDR3 protein: CASSSGSREKLFF. The CDR3 DNA sequence: TGTGCCAGCAGCTCAGGGTCCCGCGAAAAACTGTTTTTT.

V usage is TRBV5-6 and J usage is TRBJ2-5; D is perhaps TRBD2 (5 bases). V was pared by 2 bases and J by 9 bases, with 17 bases between. The CDR3 loop spans 14 amino acids. Germline V gene data show CDR1 as SGHDT and CDR2 as YYEEEE. CDR3 residues: CASSFGSGKGPQYF. The CDR3 DNA follows: TGTGCCAGCAGCTTCGGGTCGGGGAAAGGTCCCCAGTACTTC.

The rearrangement links TRBV18 to TRBJ2-7; 9 bases line up with TRBD1. Germline loops: CDR1 KGHSH, CDR2 LQKENI. The CDR3 has 16 residues. Trimming removed 0 bases from V and 2 bases from J; junction bases left unmatched: 5. CDR3 region: CASSPPEQGAPYEQYV. The CDR3 DNA is TGTGCCAGCTCACCACCGGAACAGGGGGCTCCCTACGAGCAGTACGTC.

The chain is built from TRBV6-1 and TRBJ2-1, with TRBD1 matching over 8 bases. The V gene's germline CDR1 is MNHNS and CDR2 SASEGT. V lost 4 bases to trimming and J lost 6 bases; unmatched junction nucleotides: 2. CDR3 size: 13 residues. For the CDR3, the DNA is TGTGCCAGCAGTGTGGACAGGGCCAATGAGCAGTTCTTC. Translating gives CASSVDRANEQFF.

J is TRBJ2-2 and V is TRBV23-1, with 11 bases aligning to TRBD1. TRBV23-1 is noted as an ORF with a role that remains uncertain. The CDR3 is 15 residues long. Trimming took 8 bases from V and 7 from J; bases not matched to a gene: 9. As DNA, the CDR3 is TGCGCCAGCGGTCTCCGGGACAGGGGGAACGGGGAGCTGTTTTTT. Translated: CASGLRDRGNGELFF.

This chain connects TRBV28 to TRBJ2-7; 8 bases are a match to TRBD2. Losses at the gene ends were 6 bases for V and 1 base for J; bases not matched to a gene: 8. The CDR3 has 15 residues. Germline CDR1 and CDR2: MDHEN and SYDVKM. The CDR3 DNA sequence: TGTGCCAGCAGCATTCTAGCGGGCCAATCCTACGAGCAGTACTTC. Amino acids: CASSILAGQSYEQYF.

V is TRBV7-9 and J is TRBJ1-2; D perhaps matches TRBD1 (6 bases). Trimming cost V 5 bases and J 8 bases, with 18 bases left between them. CDR1 is SEHNR, CDR2 FQNEAQ, per germline (reference sequence). This CDR3 comprises 14 residues. In DNA form, the CDR3 reads TGTGCCAGCAGCCCCGCCGGCGGGGGCTTCGGCTACACCTTC. Translating gives CASSPAGGGFGYTF.

The chain has TRBV27 and TRBJ1-5; TRBD1 matches 8 bases. The ends lost 3 bases at V and 5 bases at J; junction bases unmatched: 3. The CDR3 sequence is 14 residues long. The V gene's germline CDR1 is MNHEY and CDR2 SMNVEV (reference sequence). The CDR3 nucleotides are TGTGCCAGCAGTTTTACAGGGGGTGATCAGCCCCAGCATTTT. Its translation is CASSFTGGDQPQHF.

The J gene is TRBJ2-2, the V gene TRBV27; D gene unclear. With 7 bases removed from V and 8 bases from J, the gap between germline ends came to 8 bases. The CDR3 is 11 amino acids. The V gene's germline CDR1 is MNHEY and CDR2 SMNVEV (reference sequence). The CDR3 spells CASMSFGELFF. As DNA, the CDR3 is TGTGCCAGCATGTCTTTTGGGGAGCTGTTTTTT.

This rearrangement joins TRBV9 to TRBJ2-7, with 10 bases aligning to TRBD1. The CDR3 length is 15 residues. Looked up from germline, CDR1 is SGDLS and CDR2 is YYNGEE. V dropped 2 bases and J dropped 5; count of bases not matched to a gene: 7. The CDR3: CASSVTGTGVHEQYF. Here the CDR3 DNA reads TGTGCCAGCAGCGTTACCGGGACAGGGGTCCACGAGCAGTACTTC.

The rearrangement joins TRBV9 to TRBJ1-2, with a weak D call TRBD1 (5 bases). This CDR3 has 15 amino acids. Trimming removed 1 base at V and 6 bases at J, with 16 bases between. CDR1 SGDLS and CDR2 YYNGEE come from the germline V gene. Written as DNA, the CDR3 is TGTGCCAGCAGCGTAAGGGCAGGGAAGGAGAATGGCTACACCTTC. Its protein is CASSVRAGKENGYTF.

The V and J genes are TRBV6-5 and TRBJ1-2; possibly TRBD1 for D (5 bases). Germline V gene lookup returns CDR1 MNHEY and CDR2 SVGAGI. This CDR3 comprises 14 residues. V was pared by 2 bases and J by 2 bases, with 9 bases between. DNA for the CDR3: TGTGCCAGCAGTTACGGGCCAGGGAACTATGGCTACACCTTC. It yields the protein CASSYGPGNYGYTF.